This is a list of T cell receptor beta chains from one sample in a study of beta chain features in type 1 diabetes. Profiled with immunoSEQ multiplex PCR; TCRdb holds only in-frame clones, not every one. In the table there are about 150,000 clones, around a tenth of which are singletons. Sequencing input: central memory CD4+ T cells from blood. The receptors here all came from a young man with type 1 diabetes. Both conserved end residues are part of each CDR3. The D gene is left open where the match is weak. Size values are once, few and many counts, or a class for expanded clones, and some rows have none.

cdr3_nt: TGTGCCAGCAGTTTCAACAGGGGGTCAGATGCGCAGTATTTT
cdr3_aa: CASSFNRGSDAQYF
clone_size: NA
v_call: TRBV27
j_call: TRBJ2-3
d_call: TRBD1

cdr3_nt: TGTGCCAGCACCTCACAAGGCCGGGGGTCCTACGAGCAGTACTTC
cdr3_aa: CASTSQGRGSYEQYF
clone_size: few
v_call: TRBV28
j_call: TRBJ2-7
d_call: NA

cdr3_nt: TGTGCCAGCTCACAGAGAGGAACTGAAGCTTTCTTT
cdr3_aa: CASSQRGTEAFF
clone_size: few
v_call: TRBV18
j_call: TRBJ1-1
d_call: NA

cdr3_nt: TGTGCCAGCAGTGCCCCGGGACAGGGGATTGATTCCTTTCGACAGCCCCAGCATTTT
cdr3_aa: CASSAPGQGIDSFRQPQHF
clone_size: NA
v_call: TRBV2
j_call: TRBJ1-5
d_call: TRBD1

cdr3_nt: TGTGCCAGCAGCCAAACAGCGAACACCGGGGAGCTGTTTTTT
cdr3_aa: CASSQTANTGELFF
clone_size: NA
v_call: TRBV7-3
j_call: TRBJ2-2
d_call: NA

cdr3_nt: TGTGCCAGCAGCGAACAAAGCGTGGATACAGATACGCAGTATTTT
cdr3_aa: CASSEQSVDTDTQYF
clone_size: NA
v_call: TRBV7-8
j_call: TRBJ2-3
d_call: NA

cdr3_nt: TGTGCCAGCTCTACAGGGAATAAGGATACGCAGTATTTT
cdr3_aa: CASSTGNKDTQYF
clone_size: NA
v_call: TRBV18
j_call: TRBJ2-3
d_call: NA

cdr3_nt: TGCTTCTTCAGGCAGCCCTACTACGAGCAGTACTTC
cdr3_aa: CFFRQPYYEQYF
clone_size: few
v_call: TRBV21-1
j_call: TRBJ2-7
d_call: NA

cdr3_nt: TGTGCCAGCAGCTTTGCAGGCGGAGGTGGCTACACCTTC
cdr3_aa: CASSFAGGGGYTF
clone_size: medium-sized
v_call: TRBV5-6
j_call: TRBJ1-2
d_call: NA

cdr3_nt: TGTGCCAGTCTTTATCGCGGTGGAGCTTTCTTT
cdr3_aa: CASLYRGGAFF
clone_size: few
v_call: TRBV6-1
j_call: TRBJ1-1
d_call: NA

cdr3_nt: TGCGCCAGCAGTCATCAGACTAGCTGGGCCCAAGAGACCCAGTACTTC
cdr3_aa: CASSHQTSWAQETQYF
clone_size: few
v_call: TRBV23-1
j_call: TRBJ2-5
d_call: TRBD2

cdr3_nt: TGTGCCAGCAGCCCGGGACTAGCGGAAGAGACCCAGTACTTC
cdr3_aa: CASSPGLAEETQYF
clone_size: NA
v_call: TRBV7-2
j_call: TRBJ2-5
d_call: TRBD2

cdr3_nt: TGTGCCAGCAGCCCACAGGAGAACTATGGCTACACCTTC
cdr3_aa: CASSPQENYGYTF
clone_size: few
v_call: TRBV7-9
j_call: TRBJ1-2
d_call: NA

cdr3_nt: TGTGCCAGCAGTCTAGATAGCCAGGGAAACATTCAGTACTTC
cdr3_aa: CASSLDSQGNIQYF
clone_size: few
v_call: TRBV28
j_call: TRBJ2-4
d_call: NA

cdr3_nt: TGTGCCAGTACCCAACCAGGGGACACCGGGGAGCTGTTTTTT
cdr3_aa: CASTQPGDTGELFF
clone_size: few
v_call: TRBV19
j_call: TRBJ2-2
d_call: NA

cdr3_nt: TGTGCCAGCAGCCCAGGGAGGAGTACCGGGGAGCTGTTTTTT
cdr3_aa: CASSPGRSTGELFF
clone_size: NA
v_call: TRBV7-9
j_call: TRBJ2-2
d_call: NA

cdr3_nt: TGCGCCAGCAGCCAAGGAACAGCGAACACTGAAGCTTTCTTT
cdr3_aa: CASSQGTANTEAFF
clone_size: few
v_call: TRBV4-3
j_call: TRBJ1-1
d_call: NA

cdr3_nt: TGTGCCAGCTCATCGACTAGCGGCCACGAGCAGTACTTC
cdr3_aa: CASSSTSGHEQYF
clone_size: NA
v_call: TRBV18
j_call: TRBJ2-7
d_call: TRBD2

cdr3_nt: TGCGCCAGCAGCTTGGATTCTCGGAGCACAGATACGCAGTATTTT
cdr3_aa: CASSLDSRSTDTQYF
clone_size: few
v_call: TRBV5-1
j_call: TRBJ2-3
d_call: NA

cdr3_nt: TGTGCCAGCAGCTCGCAGGGGGCGGGAGAAAAACTGTTTTTT
cdr3_aa: CASSSQGAGEKLFF
clone_size: few
v_call: TRBV7-2
j_call: TRBJ1-4
d_call: TRBD1

cdr3_nt: TGTGCCAGCAGTTCGGGACAGGGGTGGTACGAGCAGTACTTC
cdr3_aa: CASSSGQGWYEQYF
clone_size: NA
v_call: TRBV28
j_call: TRBJ2-7
d_call: TRBD1

cdr3_nt: TGTGCCAGCAGTTGGAGCGGGGTCGGGGAGCTGTTTTTT
cdr3_aa: CASSWSGVGELFF
clone_size: NA
v_call: TRBV28
j_call: TRBJ2-2
d_call: TRBD2

cdr3_nt: TGTGCCAGCAGCAGAACACAGGGCACAATTCAGTATTTT
cdr3_aa: CASSRTQGTIQYF
clone_size: few
v_call: TRBV28
j_call: TRBJ2-3
d_call: NA

cdr3_nt: TGCGCCAGCAGCCAAGATAGGGGGGGGCATCAGCCCCAGCATTTT
cdr3_aa: CASSQDRGGHQPQHF
clone_size: few
v_call: TRBV4-3
j_call: TRBJ1-5
d_call: NA

cdr3_nt: TGTGCCAGCAGCTCCCGACAGGACAGCTCCTACGAGCAGTACTTC
cdr3_aa: CASSSRQDSSYEQYF
clone_size: NA
v_call: TRBV5-4
j_call: TRBJ2-7
d_call: NA

cdr3_nt: TGCGCCAGCAGAAACCGGGACAGGAGCTCCTACGAGCAGTACTTC
cdr3_aa: CASRNRDRSSYEQYF
clone_size: NA
v_call: TRBV5-1
j_call: TRBJ2-7
d_call: TRBD1

cdr3_nt: TGCGCCAGCAGCTTATCCGGGACTAGCTACAATGAGCAGTTCTTC
cdr3_aa: CASSLSGTSYNEQFF
clone_size: few
v_call: TRBV5-1
j_call: TRBJ2-1
d_call: TRBD2

cdr3_nt: TGTGCCATCAGTGGGGGACAGGGGAGCTATGGCTACACCTTC
cdr3_aa: CAISGGQGSYGYTF
clone_size: NA
v_call: TRBV10-3
j_call: TRBJ1-2
d_call: TRBD1

cdr3_nt: TGTGCCAGTAGCCCCGAGGCACCATTCTTGAACACTGAAGCTTTCTTT
cdr3_aa: CASSPEAPFLNTEAFF
clone_size: few
v_call: TRBV19
j_call: TRBJ1-1
d_call: NA

cdr3_nt: TGTGCCAGCAGTATCCAGGGGGGGAACACTGAAGCTTTCTTT
cdr3_aa: CASSIQGGNTEAFF
clone_size: NA
v_call: TRBV27
j_call: TRBJ1-1
d_call: TRBD1

cdr3_nt: TGTGCCAGCAGTTACTTGGGAGGAACCTACGAGCAGTACTTC
cdr3_aa: CASSYLGGTYEQYF
clone_size: few
v_call: TRBV6-5
j_call: TRBJ2-7
d_call: NA

cdr3_nt: TGCGCCAGCAGCCTGGGACTAGCAAGGGAGCAGTACTTC
cdr3_aa: CASSLGLAREQYF
clone_size: few
v_call: TRBV5-1
j_call: TRBJ2-7
d_call: TRBD2

cdr3_nt: TGTGCCAGCAGCTTCGGGAATCTCGATGAGCAGTTCTTC
cdr3_aa: CASSFGNLDEQFF
clone_size: NA
v_call: TRBV11-3
j_call: TRBJ2-1
d_call: NA

cdr3_nt: TGTGCCAGCAGTATAACCTACGAGCAGTACTTC
cdr3_aa: CASSITYEQYF
clone_size: NA
v_call: TRBV28
j_call: TRBJ2-7
d_call: NA

cdr3_nt: TGCAGCGTTGAAGGGGGAGCGGGAAACACCTACAATGAGCAGTTCTTC
cdr3_aa: CSVEGGAGNTYNEQFF
clone_size: NA
v_call: TRBV29-1
j_call: TRBJ2-1
d_call: TRBD2

cdr3_nt: TGTGCCAGCAGCCCCCTCCAGGGGCCATACAATGAGCAGTTCTTC
cdr3_aa: CASSPLQGPYNEQFF
clone_size: many
v_call: TRBV27
j_call: TRBJ2-1
d_call: NA

cdr3_nt: TGTGCCACCAGCAGAGATATGGCAGGTAAAGCTTTCTTT
cdr3_aa: CATSRDMAGKAFF
clone_size: few
v_call: TRBV15
j_call: TRBJ1-1
d_call: NA

cdr3_nt: TGTGCCAGCAGCCTGACTAGCGGGGCAAGCACAGATACGCAGTATTTT
cdr3_aa: CASSLTSGASTDTQYF
clone_size: NA
v_call: TRBV4-2
j_call: TRBJ2-3
d_call: TRBD2

cdr3_nt: TGTGCCAGCAGCTCCTGGGAATCAGTAGGGGCTTACAATGAGCAGTTCTTC
cdr3_aa: CASSSWESVGAYNEQFF
clone_size: few
v_call: TRBV11-1
j_call: TRBJ2-1
d_call: NA

cdr3_nt: TGCGCCAGCAGCCAAGATCTTTCAACTAGCGGTCTGGAGACCCAGTACTTC
cdr3_aa: CASSQDLSTSGLETQYF
clone_size: NA
v_call: TRBV4-3
j_call: TRBJ2-5
d_call: TRBD2

cdr3_nt: TGTGCCAGCAGTCCTCAGGGGTATCAGCCCCAGCATTTT
cdr3_aa: CASSPQGYQPQHF
clone_size: few
v_call: TRBV7-2
j_call: TRBJ1-5
d_call: NA

cdr3_nt: TGTGCCAGCAGCTTTAATAGCTTTCAAGAGACCCAGTACTTC
cdr3_aa: CASSFNSFQETQYF
clone_size: NA
v_call: TRBV7-9
j_call: TRBJ2-5
d_call: NA

cdr3_nt: TGTGCCAGCAGCCTGGGGGCGGGAGTGTTCGATGAGCAGTTCTTC
cdr3_aa: CASSLGAGVFDEQFF
clone_size: few
v_call: TRBV7-9
j_call: TRBJ2-1
d_call: NA

cdr3_nt: TGTGCCAGTAGCGAAGCGGGAGGCTACGAGCAGTACTTC
cdr3_aa: CASSEAGGYEQYF
clone_size: few
v_call: TRBV14
j_call: TRBJ2-7
d_call: TRBD2

cdr3_nt: TGTGCCAGCAGCGGCGGGCGTTTGAACACTGAAGCTTTCTTT
cdr3_aa: CASSGGRLNTEAFF
clone_size: NA
v_call: TRBV11-2
j_call: TRBJ1-1
d_call: NA

cdr3_nt: TGTGCCAGCAGTGGGGCAAGGGGGTGGAACGGCTACGAGCAGTACTTC
cdr3_aa: CASSGARGWNGYEQYF
clone_size: NA
v_call: TRBV27
j_call: TRBJ2-7
d_call: NA

cdr3_nt: TGTGCCTGGAGTGTCGGCGAGGTCTACACCTTC
cdr3_aa: CAWSVGEVYTF
clone_size: NA
v_call: TRBV30
j_call: TRBJ1-2
d_call: NA

cdr3_nt: TGCGCCAGCAGCCCATGGGGGCCCGGAGAGACCCAGTACTTC
cdr3_aa: CASSPWGPGETQYF
clone_size: NA
v_call: TRBV4-1
j_call: TRBJ2-5
d_call: NA

cdr3_nt: TGTGCCAGCAGCCGCCTGGGACAGGGTGGCTATGGCTACACCTTC
cdr3_aa: CASSRLGQGGYGYTF
clone_size: NA
v_call: TRBV5-4
j_call: TRBJ1-2
d_call: TRBD1

cdr3_nt: TGTGCCAGCAGCTTCTACAGGGATACCGAGCAGTACTTC
cdr3_aa: CASSFYRDTEQYF
clone_size: NA
v_call: TRBV7-9
j_call: TRBJ2-7
d_call: NA